One TCR beta chain is described in this entry. This sample is part of a study of CD8 T cells in Susac syndrome. cDNA came from roughly 0.53 to 1 ug RNA primed by random hexamers. TCRdb ran MiXCR on the immunoSEQ multiplex PCR reads and lists one entry per CDR3 protein. The data show hundreds of thousands of distinct CDR3 sequences, approximately 90% seen once. Bulk CD8+ and CD4+ cells came from magnetic negative isolation; CD8+ TEMRA by FACS. This CDR3 contains 15 residues. Trimming took 0 bases from V and 3 from J; bases not matched to a gene: 2. CDR1 is SEHNR, CDR2 FQNEAQ, per germline (reference sequence).

The specimen was CD8+ T cells from PBMCs. The receptor was derived from a human donor with multiple sclerosis. V usage is TRBV7-9 and J usage is TRBJ2-5; 9 bases align to TRBD2. CDR3 protein: CASSLASGREETQYF. The CDR3 DNA is TGTGCCAGCAGCTTAGCTAGCGGGAGAGAAGAGACCCAGTACTTC. Together with reference TRBV7-9 and TRBJ2-5, the CDR3 gives the full variable domain: DTGVSQNPRHKITKRGQNVTFRCDPISEHNRLYWYRQTLGQGPEFLTYFQNEAQLEKSRLLSDRFSAERPKGSFSTLEIQRTEQGDSAMYLCASSLASGREETQYFGPGTRLLVL.